Listed below are T cell receptor beta chains from one sample, sequenced in a study of blood T cells in healthy people across ages. TCRdb reanalysed the 5' RACE reads using MiXCR and keeps one entry per CDR3 protein. The sample has 850,000 to 1,300,000 distinct CDR3 sequences, more than 35% seen once. Sequencing was carried out using blood. Every receptor here comes from a woman aged 55-70 years in good health. Both conserved end residues are part of each CDR3. Fields, in order: J gene, V gene, CDR3 protein.

TRBJ2-5	TRBV2	CASSEAVRLAGDEQYF
TRBJ2-6	TRBV20-1	CSARETDSPRAVLTF
TRBJ2-1	TRBV6-1	CASGEQVNEQFF
TRBJ2-3	TRBV27	CASSLGRSTSTDTQYF
TRBJ1-5	TRBV3-1	CASSQGKIQGGNQPQHF
TRBJ1-1	TRBV18	CASSAGPEAFF
TRBJ2-2	TRBV10-2	CASSEGDSHAGELFF
TRBJ2-5	TRBV4-2	CASSQNNQGGIQETQYF
TRBJ1-4	TRBV28	CASSWTGQGTATNEKLFF
TRBJ2-3	TRBV15	CATSRVVGSGTTDMQYF
TRBJ2-5	TRBV12-3/TRBV12-4	CASSPPPGTRKETQYF
TRBJ2-3	TRBV5-1	CASSLTQGGGTSGVSTDTQYF
TRBJ2-7	TRBV9	CASSDGPSSSYEQYF
TRBJ2-6	TRBV9	CASSVNARLEGLEEPNVLTF
TRBJ2-3	TRBV27	CASGGRPDTQYF
TRBJ1-2	TRBV29-1	CSVGARQGLGYTF
TRBJ1-2	TRBV7-9	CASSQPGQENYGYTF
TRBJ2-3	TRBV28	CASSEAGARNEQYF
TRBJ2-3	TRBV25-1	CATVRGGTQYF
TRBJ2-4	TRBV7-2	CASSLGFGGAKNIQYF
TRBJ1-1	TRBV5-1	CASSPYPTAGPEAFF
TRBJ2-7	TRBV12-3/TRBV12-4	CASSFVLYEQYF
TRBJ2-5	TRBV7-9	CASSDRTRGDEQYF
TRBJ2-5	TRBV5-4	CASSWGSEETQYF
TRBJ2-7	TRBV7-2	CASSTRQQFYEQYF
TRBJ2-7	TRBV6-6	CASSYSGLAEPLEQYF
TRBJ2-7	TRBV20-1	CSARLGEQYF